These 18 T cell receptor beta chains were sequenced from one sample in a study of T cells expressing NK-cell markers. TCRdb reworked the 5' RACE reads into one entry per CDR3 protein, no DNA. Its table lists 350,000 to 500,000 distinct CDR3 sequences. The sample consisted of blood T cells: a sorted CD56 or NKG2C T cell subset, CD4+ or CD8+ T cells, or bulk PBMC T cells (not recorded which). The origin of the receptors is a woman aged 18-70 years in good health.

This clonotype is medium-sized (0.01 to 0.1%) by frequency. The V gene is TRBV10-2, the J gene TRBJ2-1; TCRdb calls TRBD1, which cannot be checked without DNA. The CDR3 extends over 11 amino acids. The germline CDR1 and CDR2 sequences are WSHSY and SAAADI. The CDR3 sequence is CASAPGGEQFF.

This rearrangement joins TRBV10-2 to TRBJ2-7; TCRdb indicates TRBD1, and absent DNA this call remains unverified. The CDR3 sequence is 13 residues long. The germline CDR1 and CDR2 sequences are WSHSY and SAAADI. CDR3 in amino acids: CASTPGQAYEQYF.

The chain carries TRBV24-1 and TRBJ2-7; the D call of TRBD2 rests on TCRdb alone, since no DNA is present to check it. Germline values: CDR1 KGHDR, CDR2 SFDVKD. There are 14 residues in the CDR3. CDR3 region: CATSAAGGTYEQYF.

The rearrangement links TRBV6-1 to TRBJ1-5; TCRdb gives TRBD1 as the D gene, but with no DNA this cannot be confirmed. The CDR3 is 13 residues long. The germline V gene encodes CDR1 MNHNS and CDR2 SASEGT. This chain's CDR3 is CASKPDRVQPQHF.

The chain has TRBV2 and TRBJ2-1; TCRdb calls TRBD2, which cannot be checked without DNA. This CDR3 has 15 residues. Germline CDR1 SNHLY, CDR2 FYNNEI. CDR3 sequence: CASREGTSGSDEQFF.

The chain uses TRBV15 and TRBJ2-6; TCRdb lists TRBD1, though no DNA is available to test this call. The germline gives CDR1 LNHNV, CDR2 YYDKDF (reference sequence). The CDR3 contains 14 residues. CDR3: CATTEGIGANVLTF.

The chain joins TRBV15 to TRBJ2-3; TCRdb calls TRBD2, which cannot be checked without DNA. CDR3 length equals 17 residues. The germline gives CDR1 LNHNV, CDR2 YYDKDF (reference sequence). The CDR3 loop is CATSRPRGERDTDTQYF.

The genes are TRBV3-1 and TRBJ2-7; TCRdb lists TRBD2, though no DNA is available to test this call. This CDR3 contains 14 residues. In germline, CDR1 is LGHDT, CDR2 YNNKEL (reference sequence). The CDR3 loop reads CASSQARATYEQYF.

The chain employs TRBV21-1 and TRBJ1-5. TRBV21-1 is an annotated pseudogene. The CDR3 spans 14 residues. The CDR3: CASTLKGPGGPQHF.

This chain joins TRBV7-2 and TRBJ1-6; the D call from TCRdb, TRBD1, cannot be confirmed without DNA. The CDR3 spans 13 residues. CDR1 SGHTA and CDR2 FQGNSA come from the germline V gene. CDR3: CASSRDRMGPLHF.

The chain uses TRBV12-3 or TRBV12-4 and TRBJ2-2; TCRdb reports TRBD1, a call that lacks DNA to check it against. The CDR3 has 16 amino acids. CDR3 sequence: CASSLEAGANTGELFF.

This rearrangement joins TRBV7-2 to TRBJ2-5; the D call of TRBD1 rests on TCRdb alone, since no DNA is present to check it. CDR3 length: 15 amino acids. CDR1 and CDR2 (germline): SGHTA, FQGNSA. The chain's CDR3 is CASSLSRTGIVTQYF.

The V and J genes are TRBV6-2 or TRBV6-3 and TRBJ1-2. This CDR3 comprises 12 residues. Germline CDR1 MNHEY, CDR2 SVGEGT. CDR3 sequence: CASIGQENGYTF.

The genes are TRBV20-1 and TRBJ1-1. CDR3 size: 14 residues. Germline CDR1 reads DFQATT; CDR2 reads SNEGSKA (reference sequence). CDR3 sequence: CSANSWEGSTEAFF.

The CDR3 spells CASSLAAGGNTGELFF. The V call is TRBV5-5, the J call TRBJ2-2; TCRdb's D call, TRBD1, is unchecked because there is no DNA. The V gene's germline CDR1 is SGHKS and CDR2 YYEKEE (reference sequence). The CDR3 runs 16 residues.

V and J are TRBV29-1 and TRBJ2-7; TCRdb selects TRBD2, and the lack of DNA leaves this call unchecked. The length of the CDR3 is 14 residues. In germline, CDR1 is SQVTM, CDR2 ANQGSEA. The CDR3 loop reads CSVALLAGDYEQYF.

The J gene is TRBJ2-3, the V gene TRBV6-4; TCRdb outputs TRBD2, but without DNA this stays unchecked. This CDR3 is built from 15 residues. Germline V gives CDR1 MRHNA, CDR2 SNTAGT. This CDR3 is CASSEAAGGRDTQYF.

The V call is TRBV4-3, the J call TRBJ1-5; TCRdb's assignment of TRBD1 cannot be checked, as there is no DNA. The CDR3 runs to 14 residues. Germline CDR1 and CDR2: LGHNA and YSLEER. CDR3 sequence: CASSQGTGGQPQHF.